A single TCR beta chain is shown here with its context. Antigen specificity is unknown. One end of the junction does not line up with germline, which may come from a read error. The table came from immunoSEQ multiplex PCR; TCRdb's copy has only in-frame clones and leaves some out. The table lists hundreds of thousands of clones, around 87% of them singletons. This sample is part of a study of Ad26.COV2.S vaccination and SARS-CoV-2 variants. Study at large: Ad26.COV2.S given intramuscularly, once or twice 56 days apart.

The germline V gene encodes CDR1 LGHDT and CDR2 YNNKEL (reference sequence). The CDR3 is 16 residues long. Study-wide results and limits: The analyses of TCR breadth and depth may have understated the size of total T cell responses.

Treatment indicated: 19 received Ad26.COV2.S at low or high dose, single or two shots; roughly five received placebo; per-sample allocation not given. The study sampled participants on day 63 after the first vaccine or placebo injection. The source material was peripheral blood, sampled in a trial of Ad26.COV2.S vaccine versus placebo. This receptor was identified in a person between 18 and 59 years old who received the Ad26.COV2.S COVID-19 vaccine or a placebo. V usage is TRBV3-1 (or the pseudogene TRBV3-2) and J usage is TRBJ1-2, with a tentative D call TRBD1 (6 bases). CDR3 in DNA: TGTGCCAGCAGTCAAGGGGGACCACTTTCGGGCTATGGCTACACCTTC. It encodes CASSQGGPLSGYGYTF.